The T cell receptor (beta chain) described here comes from a study of identical twins. Study-wide results and caveats: In beta out-of-frame sequences, the excess sharing between twins was weaker.

TCRdb redid the calling of the 5' RACE reads with MiXCR, one entry per CDR3 protein. The repertoire holds roughly 470,000 distinct CDR3 sequences, with roughly an eighth as singletons. Germline V gene sequence: CDR1 SQVTM, CDR2 ANQGSEA. Trimming stripped 6 bases from V and 7 bases from J, with 15 bases between. The CDR3 is 13 amino acids. Concerning this clonotype itself: No antigen is known for it.

These same data were also listed under a study on yellow fever vaccine responses in identical twins.

The sequence derives from a woman aged 18 to 35 in good health. Source material: CD4+ T cells sorted from blood. This chain joins TRBV29-1 and TRBJ1-4, with D perhaps TRBD1 (6 bases). The CDR3 here is CSVLPGAGEKLFF. The CDR3 DNA follows: TGCAGCGTCCTACCAGGGGCGGGTGAAAAACTGTTTTTT. Supplemented by reference TRBV29-1 and TRBJ1-4, the full variable domain reads SAVISQKPSRDICQRGTSLTIQCQVDSQVTMMFWYRQQPGQSLTLIATANQGSEATYESGFVIDKFPISRPNLTFSTLTVSNMSPEDSSIYLCSVLPGAGEKLFFGSGTQLSVL.